Given below is one T cell receptor beta chain in context. Its antigen is unknown. These data belong to a study of cytomegalovirus exposure and HLA in healthy donors. Study findings and constraints: According to a subsequent analysis, TCR clusters identified in the first cohort showed a tendency to co-occur across the approximately 110 validation repertoires. Many donors carried some public TCRs, although rarity characterized most TCR sequences.

Trimming cost V 11 bases and J 11 bases, with 12 bases left between them. CDR3 length: 9 amino acids. Germline values: CDR1 MGHDK, CDR2 SYGVNS. Some clones are missing from TCRdb's copy, which holds only in-frame ones; the method was immunoSEQ multiplex PCR. The data show tens of thousands of clones, roughly 96% seen once. Source material: PBMCs. This sequence joins TRBV25-1 and TRBJ1-1, with a weak D call TRBD1 (5 bases). This TCR came from a man between 18 and 35 years old in good health and CMV-seronegative. CDR3 DNA: TGTGCCGGAGGGGCTCGGGCTTTCTTT. Protein: CAGGARAFF.